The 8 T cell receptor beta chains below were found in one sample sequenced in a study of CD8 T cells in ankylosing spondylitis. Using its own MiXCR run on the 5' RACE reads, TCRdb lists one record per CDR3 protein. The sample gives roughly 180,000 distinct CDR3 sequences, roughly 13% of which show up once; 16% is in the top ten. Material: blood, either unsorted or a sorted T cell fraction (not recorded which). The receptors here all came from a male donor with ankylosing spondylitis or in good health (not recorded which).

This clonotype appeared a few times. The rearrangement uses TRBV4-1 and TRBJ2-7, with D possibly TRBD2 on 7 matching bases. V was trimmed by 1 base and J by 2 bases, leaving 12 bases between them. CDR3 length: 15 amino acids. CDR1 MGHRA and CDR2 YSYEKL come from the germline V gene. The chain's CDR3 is CASSQVGGPTYEQYF. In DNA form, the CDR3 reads TGCGCCAGCAGCCAAGTGGGGGGGCCCACCTACGAGCAGTACTTC.

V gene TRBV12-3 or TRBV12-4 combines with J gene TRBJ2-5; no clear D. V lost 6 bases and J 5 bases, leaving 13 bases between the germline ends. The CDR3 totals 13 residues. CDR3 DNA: TGTGCCAGCAGCTGGGGAATGGGGGAGACCCAGTACTTC. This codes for CASSWGMGETQYF.

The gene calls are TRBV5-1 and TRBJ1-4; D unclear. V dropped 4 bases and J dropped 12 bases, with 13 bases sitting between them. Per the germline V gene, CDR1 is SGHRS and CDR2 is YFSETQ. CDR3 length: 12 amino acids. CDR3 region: CASSPPSAELFF. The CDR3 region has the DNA TGCGCCAGCAGCCCACCATCCGCGGAACTGTTTTTT. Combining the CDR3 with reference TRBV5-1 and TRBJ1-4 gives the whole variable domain KAGVTQTPRYLIKTRGQQVTLSCSPISGHRSVSWYQQTPGQGLQFLFEYFSETQRNKGNFPGRFSGRQFSNSRSEMNVSTLELGDSALYLCASSPPSAELFFGSGTQLSVL.

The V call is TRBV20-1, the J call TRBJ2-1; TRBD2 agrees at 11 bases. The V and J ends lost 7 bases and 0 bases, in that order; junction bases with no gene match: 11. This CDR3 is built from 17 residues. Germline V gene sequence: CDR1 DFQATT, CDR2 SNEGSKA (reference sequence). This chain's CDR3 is CSVLPATSGNSYNEQFF. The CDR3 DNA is TGCAGTGTACTACCAGCGACTAGCGGGAACTCCTACAATGAGCAGTTCTTC.

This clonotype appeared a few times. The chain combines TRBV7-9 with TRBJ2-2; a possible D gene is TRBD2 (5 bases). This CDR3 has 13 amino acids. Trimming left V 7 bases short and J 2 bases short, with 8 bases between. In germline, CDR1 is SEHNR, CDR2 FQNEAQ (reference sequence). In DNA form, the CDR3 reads TGTGCCAGCATGGGAGACAACACCGGGGAGCTGTTTTTT. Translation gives CASMGDNTGELFF.

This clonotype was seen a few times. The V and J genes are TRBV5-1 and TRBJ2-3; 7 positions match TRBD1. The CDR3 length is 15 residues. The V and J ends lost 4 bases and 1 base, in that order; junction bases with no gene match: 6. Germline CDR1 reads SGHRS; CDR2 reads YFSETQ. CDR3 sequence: CASSPGTVGTDTQYF. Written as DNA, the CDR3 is TGCGCCAGCAGCCCGGGGACAGTTGGCACAGATACGCAGTATTTT.

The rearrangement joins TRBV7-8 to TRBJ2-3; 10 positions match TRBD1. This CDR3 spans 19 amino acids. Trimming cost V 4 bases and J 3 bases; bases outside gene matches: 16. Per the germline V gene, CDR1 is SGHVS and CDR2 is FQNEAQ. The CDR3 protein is CASSSHYSDRGQWTDTQYF. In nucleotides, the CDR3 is TGTGCCAGCAGCTCCCACTACTCAGACAGGGGGCAGTGGACAGATACGCAGTATTTT.

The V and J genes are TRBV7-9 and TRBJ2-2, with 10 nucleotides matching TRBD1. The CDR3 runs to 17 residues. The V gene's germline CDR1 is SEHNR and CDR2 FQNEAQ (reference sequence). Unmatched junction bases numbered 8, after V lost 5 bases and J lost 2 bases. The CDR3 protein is CASSPPGTGDNTGELFF. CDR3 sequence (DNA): TGTGCCAGCAGCCCACCTGGGACAGGGGATAACACCGGGGAGCTGTTTTTT.